Sequencing of this TCR beta chain was carried out in a study of T cell responses to AZD1222 COVID-19 vaccine. Study-level results: Mostly white British, mostly female donors; authors suggested clonal diversity may be underestimated. The span of vaccine-associated CD4 TCRs extended across spike, with dominance at 160-218 and 743-854. Targeting of unmutated variant regions was reportedly seen in nearly half of spike-specific TCRs. Just a handful of AZD1222 recipients tested seropositive at baseline.

Concerning this clone: Antigen: not known.

Clones were sequenced by immunoSEQ multiplex PCR, and TCRdb holds only the in-frame ones, with some missing. This table has roughly 100,000 clones, 90% appearing once. The receptor was isolated from an adult who received the AZD1222 COVID-19 vaccine. Source: peripheral blood, taken 28 days after the second AZD1222 dose.

The CDR3 loop reads CASSLRRDRVTQETQYF. CDR3 in DNA: TGTGCCAGCAGCTTGCGACGGGACAGAGTGACACAAGAGACCCAGTACTTC. The rearrangement links TRBV7-9 to TRBJ2-5, with TRBD1 matching 7 bases. Germline-derived CDR1 and CDR2 are SEHNR and FQNEAQ (reference sequence). The junction had 12 bases not matched to a gene; V was cut back by 3 bases and J by 2 bases. CDR3 length: 17 amino acids. Complete variable domain (other parts from reference TRBV7-9 and TRBJ2-5): DTGVSQNPRHKITKRGQNVTFRCDPISEHNRLYWYRQTLGQGPEFLTYFQNEAQLEKSRLLSDRFSAERPKGSFSTLEIQRTEQGDSAMYLCASSLRRDRVTQETQYFGPGTRLLVL.